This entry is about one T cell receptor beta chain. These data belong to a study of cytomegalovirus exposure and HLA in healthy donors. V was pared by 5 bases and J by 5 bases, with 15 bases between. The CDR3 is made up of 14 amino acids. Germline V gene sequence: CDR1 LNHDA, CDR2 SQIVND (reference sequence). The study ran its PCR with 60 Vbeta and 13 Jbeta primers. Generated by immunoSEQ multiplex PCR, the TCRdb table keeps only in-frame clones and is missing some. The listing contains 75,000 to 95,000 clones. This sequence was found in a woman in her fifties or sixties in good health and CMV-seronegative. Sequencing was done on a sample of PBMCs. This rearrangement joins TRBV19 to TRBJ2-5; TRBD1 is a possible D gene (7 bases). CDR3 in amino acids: CASSLQGGVETQYF. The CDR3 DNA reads TGTGCCAGTAGTCTCCAGGGGGGAGTTGAGACCCAGTACTTC.